This T cell receptor (beta chain) emerged from a study of T-cell reconstitution after alpha-beta-depleted transplantation in children. The germline CDR1 and CDR2 sequences are SGHAT and FQDESV (reference sequence). Trimming removed 4 bases from V and 5 bases from J; junction bases left unmatched: 12. The CDR3 extends over 17 amino acids. General observations from the study: The high TCRbeta diversity at day 60 in some patients came from surviving recipient T cells and thymic progenitors. Where alpha-beta T cells came from about two months after transplant was reportedly several hundred expanded graft clones. The authors attributed T-cell counts and diversity one year after transplant mostly to newly produced T cells.

Unique molecular identifiers were incorporated into the prepared TCRbeta library. TCRdb analysed the PCR reads with MiXCR anew, one entry per CDR3 protein. In the table there are 450,000 to 550,000 distinct CDR3 sequences, roughly 10% of which are singletons. A note on this clonotype: Antigen: not known.

The sequence derives from a female patient aged 2-10 years who had a stem cell transplant for aplastic anemia, so the T cells may come from the graft donor. V gene TRBV11-1 combines with J gene TRBJ2-3; 10 bases agree with TRBD1. The source was PBMCs, mostly from graft donor cells, collected 180 days after TCRalphabeta/CD19-depleted stem cell transplant. The CDR3 DNA follows: TGTGCCAGCAGCTCCCCCTCCGGGACAGGGGTCAGAGATACGCAGTATTTT. This gives the protein CASSSPSGTGVRDTQYF. Full variable domain (missing parts from reference TRBV11-1 and TRBJ2-3): EAEVAQSPRYKITEKSQAVAFWCDPISGHATLYWYRQILGQGPELLVQFQDESVVDDSQLPKDRFSAERLKGVDSTLKIQPAELGDSAMYLCASSSPSGTGVRDTQYFGPGTRLTVL.